This T cell receptor (beta chain) was captured by sequencing in a study of regulatory T cells in long-lasting Graves disease. Trimming shortened V by 4 bases and J by 4 bases, and 12 bases separated the two germline ends. This CDR3 is 14 amino acids long. Germline CDR1 MNHGY, CDR2 SAAAGT. Indicated time point: newly diagnosed GD, antithyroid drugs for less than 3 months. There was RNA extracted from PBMCs, and the TCR library was made from it. Graves' disease diagnosis followed American Thyroid Association guidelines. Construction of the TCR beta libraries employed iRepertoire HTBI primers in conjunction with Arm-PCR of CDR3 regions. Via MiXCR, TCRdb re-called the multiplex PCR reads, giving one row per CDR3 protein. The sample yields approximately 470,000 distinct CDR3 sequences, roughly 17% seen once. This clonotype occurred once. These data were also filed under a second study, of T cells in Graves' hyperthyroidism and ophthalmopathy. This second study notes: Uncontrolled infection, other autoimmune disease, pregnancy or lactation disqualified patients from enrolment.

Sequences were derived from peripheral blood mononuclear cells (PBMCs), sampled at new diagnosis, from a patient treated with antithyroid drugs. The rearrangement links TRBV6-8 to TRBJ2-3; the D gene is possibly TRBD1 (5 bases). The clonotype originates from a man between 35 and 55 years old with Graves disease. The CDR3 here is CASSSSIGADTQYF. DNA for the CDR3: TGTGCCAGCAGTTCTAGTATAGGGGCAGATACGCAGTATTTT.